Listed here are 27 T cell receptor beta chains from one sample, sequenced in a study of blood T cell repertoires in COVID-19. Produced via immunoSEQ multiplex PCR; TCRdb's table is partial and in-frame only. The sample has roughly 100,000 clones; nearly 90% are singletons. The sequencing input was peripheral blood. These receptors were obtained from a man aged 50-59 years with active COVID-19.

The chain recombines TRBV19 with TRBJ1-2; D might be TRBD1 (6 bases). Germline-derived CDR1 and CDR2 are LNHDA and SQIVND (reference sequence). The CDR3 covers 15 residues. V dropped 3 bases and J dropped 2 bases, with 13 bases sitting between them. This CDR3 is CASSIYPGGNYGYTF. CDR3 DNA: TGTGCCAGTAGTATCTATCCGGGGGGCAACTATGGCTACACCTTC.

For the CDR3, the DNA is TGTGCCAGCAGTTTATCAGTTTTTGTTACAGGGATTTATGGCTACACCTTC. Protein product: CASSLSVFVTGIYGYTF. V is TRBV27 and J is TRBJ1-2; a possible D gene is TRBD1 (6 bases). V lost 0 bases, J lost 5 bases, and 19 bases lay in between. CDR1 is MNHEY and CDR2 is SMNVEV in the germline V gene (reference sequence). The CDR3 runs 17 residues.

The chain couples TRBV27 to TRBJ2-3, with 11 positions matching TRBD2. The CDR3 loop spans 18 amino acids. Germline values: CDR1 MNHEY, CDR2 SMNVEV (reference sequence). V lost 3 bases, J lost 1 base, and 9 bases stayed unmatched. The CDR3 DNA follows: TGTGCCAGCAGTTTGGTTATGGGGACTAGCGGATGCACAGATACGCAGTATTTT. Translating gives CASSLVMGTSGCTDTQYF.

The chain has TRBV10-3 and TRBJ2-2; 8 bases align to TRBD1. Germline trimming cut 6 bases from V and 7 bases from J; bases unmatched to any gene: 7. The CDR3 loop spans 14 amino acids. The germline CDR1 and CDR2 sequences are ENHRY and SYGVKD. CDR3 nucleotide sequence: TGTGCCATCAGCGACAGGGGATCCGTCGGGGAGCTGTTTTTT. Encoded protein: CAISDRGSVGELFF.

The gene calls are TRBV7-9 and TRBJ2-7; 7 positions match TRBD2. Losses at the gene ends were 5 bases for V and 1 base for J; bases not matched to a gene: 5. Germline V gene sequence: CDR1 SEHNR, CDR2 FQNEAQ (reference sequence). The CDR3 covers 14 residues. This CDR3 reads CASSRRGTSYEQYF. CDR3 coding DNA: TGTGCCAGCAGCCGGCGGGGGACTTCCTACGAGCAGTACTTC. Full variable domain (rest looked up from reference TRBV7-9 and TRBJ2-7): DTGVSQNPRHKITKRGQNVTFRCDPISEHNRLYWYRQTLGQGPEFLTYFQNEAQLEKSRLLSDRFSAERPKGSFSTLEIQRTEQGDSAMYLCASSRRGTSYEQYFGPGTRLTVT.

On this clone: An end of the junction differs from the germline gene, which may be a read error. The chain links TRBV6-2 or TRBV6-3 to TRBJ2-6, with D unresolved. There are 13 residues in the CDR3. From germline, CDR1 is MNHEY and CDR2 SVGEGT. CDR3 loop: CASSYSGANVLTF. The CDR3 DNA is TGTGCCAGCAGCTACTCTGGGGCCAACGTCCTGACTTTC.

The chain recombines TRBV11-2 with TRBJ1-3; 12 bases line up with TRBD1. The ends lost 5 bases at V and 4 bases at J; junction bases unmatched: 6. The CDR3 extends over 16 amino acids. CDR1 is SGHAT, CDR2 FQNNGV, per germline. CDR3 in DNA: TGTGCCAGCAGCCTTATGGGACAGGGGGCGGGAAACACCATATATTTT. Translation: CASSLMGQGAGNTIYF.

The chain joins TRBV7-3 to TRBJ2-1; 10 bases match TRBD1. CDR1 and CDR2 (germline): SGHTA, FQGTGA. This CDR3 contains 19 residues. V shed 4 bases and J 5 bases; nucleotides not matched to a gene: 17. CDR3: CASSSKPRDRGEKNNEQFF. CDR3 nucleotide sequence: TGTGCCAGCAGCTCCAAACCCCGGGACAGGGGAGAGAAGAACAATGAGCAGTTCTTC.

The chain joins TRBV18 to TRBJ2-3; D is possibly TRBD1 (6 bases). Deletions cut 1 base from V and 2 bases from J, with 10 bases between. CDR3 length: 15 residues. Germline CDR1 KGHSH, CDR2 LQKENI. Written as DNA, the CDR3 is TGTGCCAGCTCACCACAAAGACAGGCCACAGATACGCAGTATTTT. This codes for CASSPQRQATDTQYF.

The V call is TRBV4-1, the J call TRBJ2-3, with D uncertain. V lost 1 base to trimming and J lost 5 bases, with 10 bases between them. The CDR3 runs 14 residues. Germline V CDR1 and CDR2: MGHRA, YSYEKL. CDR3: CASSQARPGDTQYF. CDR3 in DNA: TGCGCCAGCAGCCAAGCACGGCCGGGAGATACGCAGTATTTT.

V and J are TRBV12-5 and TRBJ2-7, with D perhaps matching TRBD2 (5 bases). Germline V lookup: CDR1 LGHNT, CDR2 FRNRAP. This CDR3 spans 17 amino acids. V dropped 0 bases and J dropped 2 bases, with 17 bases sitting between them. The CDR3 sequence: CASGLVLLAQDPYEQYF. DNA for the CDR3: TGTGCTAGTGGTTTGGTACTTCTAGCCCAGGATCCCTACGAGCAGTACTTC.

This CDR3 reads CASSSSGQSSYEQYF. In nucleotides, the CDR3 is TGCGCCAGCAGCTCCAGCGGGCAAAGCTCCTACGAGCAGTACTTC. This chain joins TRBV4-1 and TRBJ2-7, with TRBD2 as a possible D gene (6 bases). CDR3 length: 15 amino acids. CDR1 MGHRA and CDR2 YSYEKL come from the germline V gene. Trimming left V 5 bases short and J 0 bases short, with 14 bases between.

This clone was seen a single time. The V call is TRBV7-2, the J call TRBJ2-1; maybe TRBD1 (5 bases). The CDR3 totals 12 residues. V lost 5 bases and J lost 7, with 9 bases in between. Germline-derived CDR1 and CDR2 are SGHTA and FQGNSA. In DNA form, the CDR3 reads TGTGCCAGCAGCCTCAACAGGAATGAGCAGTTCTTC. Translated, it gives CASSLNRNEQFF.

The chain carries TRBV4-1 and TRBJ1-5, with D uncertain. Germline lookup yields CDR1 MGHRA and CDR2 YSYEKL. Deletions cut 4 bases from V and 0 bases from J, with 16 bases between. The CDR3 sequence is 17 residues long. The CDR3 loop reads CASSPARGILSNQPQHF. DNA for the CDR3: TGCGCCAGCAGCCCAGCACGAGGGATACTTAGCAATCAGCCCCAGCATTTT.

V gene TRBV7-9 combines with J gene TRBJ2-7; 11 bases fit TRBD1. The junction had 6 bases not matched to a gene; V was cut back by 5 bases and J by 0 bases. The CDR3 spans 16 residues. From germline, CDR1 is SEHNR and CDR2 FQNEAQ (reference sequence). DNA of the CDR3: TGTGCCAGCAGCCGCCTCGGGACAGGGGGCTCCTACGAGCAGTACTTC. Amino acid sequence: CASSRLGTGGSYEQYF.

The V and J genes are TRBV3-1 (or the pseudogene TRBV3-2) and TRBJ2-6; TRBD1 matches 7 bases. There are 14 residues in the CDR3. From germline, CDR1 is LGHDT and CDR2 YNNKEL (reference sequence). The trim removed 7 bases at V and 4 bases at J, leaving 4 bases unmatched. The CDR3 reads CASTTGAGANVLTF. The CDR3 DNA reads TGTGCCAGCACCACAGGGGCCGGGGCCAACGTCCTGACTTTC.

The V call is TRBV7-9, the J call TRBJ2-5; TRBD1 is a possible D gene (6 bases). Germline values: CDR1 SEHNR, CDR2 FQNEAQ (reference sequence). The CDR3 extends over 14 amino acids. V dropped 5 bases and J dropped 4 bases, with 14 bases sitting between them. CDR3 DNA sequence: TGTGCCAGCAGCCGACGCACAGGGAGAGAGACCCAGTACTTC. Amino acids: CASSRRTGRETQYF.

The CDR3, as DNA: TGTGCCAGCAGTTTGGGGACAGGGGGATATGGCTACACCTTC. Translating it yields CASSLGTGGYGYTF. The gene calls are TRBV28 and TRBJ1-2; 11 nucleotides align to TRBD1. The germline gives CDR1 MDHEN, CDR2 SYDVKM. This CDR3 has 14 residues. V lost 3 bases, J lost 5 bases, and 2 bases stayed unmatched.

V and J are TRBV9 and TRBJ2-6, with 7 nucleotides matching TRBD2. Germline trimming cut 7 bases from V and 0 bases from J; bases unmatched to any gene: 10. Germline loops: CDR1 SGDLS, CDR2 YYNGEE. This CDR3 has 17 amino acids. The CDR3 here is CASANGEGVSGANVLTF. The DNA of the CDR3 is TGTGCCAGCGCTAACGGGGAGGGCGTCTCTGGGGCCAACGTCCTGACTTTC.

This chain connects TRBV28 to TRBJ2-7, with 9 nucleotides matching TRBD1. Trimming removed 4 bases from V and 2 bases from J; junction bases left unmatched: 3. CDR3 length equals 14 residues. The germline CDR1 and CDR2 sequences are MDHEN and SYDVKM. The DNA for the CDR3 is TGTGCCAGCAGTTCGGGACAGGGACCCTACGAGCAGTACTTC. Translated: CASSSGQGPYEQYF.

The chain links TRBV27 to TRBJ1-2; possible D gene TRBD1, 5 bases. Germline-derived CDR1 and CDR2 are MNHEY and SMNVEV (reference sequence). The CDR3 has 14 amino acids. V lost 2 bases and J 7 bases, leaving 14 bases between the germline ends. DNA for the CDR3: TGTGCCAGCAGTTTAGGGGGGTCCTCGAGTGGCTACACCTTC. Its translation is CASSLGGSSSGYTF.

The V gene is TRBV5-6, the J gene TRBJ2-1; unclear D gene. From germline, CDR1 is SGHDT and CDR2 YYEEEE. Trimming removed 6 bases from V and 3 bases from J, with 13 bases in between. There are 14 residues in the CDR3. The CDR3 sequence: CASTLVRNYNEQFF. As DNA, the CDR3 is TGTGCCAGCACCTTAGTCAGAAACTACAATGAGCAGTTCTTC.

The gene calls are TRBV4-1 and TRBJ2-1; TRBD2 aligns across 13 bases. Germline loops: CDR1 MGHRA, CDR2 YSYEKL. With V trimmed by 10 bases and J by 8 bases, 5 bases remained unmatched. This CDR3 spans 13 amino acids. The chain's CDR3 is CATGLAGDHEQFF. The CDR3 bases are TGCGCCACCGGACTAGCGGGGGATCATGAGCAGTTCTTC.

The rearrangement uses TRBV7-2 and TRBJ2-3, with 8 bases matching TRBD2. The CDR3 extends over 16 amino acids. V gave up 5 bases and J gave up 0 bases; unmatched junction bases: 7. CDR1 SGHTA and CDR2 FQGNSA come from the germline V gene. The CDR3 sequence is CASSRRGGLSTDTQYF. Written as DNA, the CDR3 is TGTGCCAGCAGCCGCCGGGGGGGGCTCAGCACAGATACGCAGTATTTT.

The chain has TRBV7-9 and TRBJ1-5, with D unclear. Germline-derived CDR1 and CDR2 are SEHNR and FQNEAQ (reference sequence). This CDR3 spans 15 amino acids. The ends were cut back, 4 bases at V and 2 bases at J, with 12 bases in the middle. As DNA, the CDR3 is TGTGCCAGCAGCTCGGACGGGAGAGGCAATCAGCCCCAGCATTTT. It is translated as CASSSDGRGNQPQHF.

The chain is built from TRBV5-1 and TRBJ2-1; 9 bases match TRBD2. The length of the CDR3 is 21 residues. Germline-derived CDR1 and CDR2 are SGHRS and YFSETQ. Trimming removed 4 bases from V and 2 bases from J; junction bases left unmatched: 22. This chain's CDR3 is CASSPRGPLFRLAGTYNEQFF. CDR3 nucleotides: TGCGCCAGCAGCCCACGGGGCCCCCTCTTCCGTCTAGCGGGGACCTACAATGAGCAGTTCTTC.

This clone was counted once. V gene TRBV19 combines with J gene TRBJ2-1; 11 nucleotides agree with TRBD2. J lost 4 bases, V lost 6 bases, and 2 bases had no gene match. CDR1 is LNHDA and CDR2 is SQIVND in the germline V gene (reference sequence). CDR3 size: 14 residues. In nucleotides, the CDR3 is TGTGCCAGTAGCGGACTAGCGGGTTACAATGAGCAGTTCTTC. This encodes CASSGLAGYNEQFF.